The rows below give T cell receptor beta chains drawn from one sample of a study of cytomegalovirus exposure and HLA in healthy donors. Generated by immunoSEQ multiplex PCR, the TCRdb table keeps only in-frame clones and is missing some. The table lists under 200,000 clones, about 79% of them singletons. Specimen: PBMCs. Receptor source: a woman aged 45-65 years in good health and CMV-seronegative. CDR3s include the opening cysteine and the closing phenylalanine or tryptophan. The D gene is left open where the match is weak. Clone size is shown for a subset of rows, as once, few, many or a class of expanded clone.

TRBJ2-5	TRBV10-3	-	TRBD1	TGTGCCATCAGCGGGGGGACAGGGAGAGAGACCCAGTACTTC	CAISGGTGRETQYF
TRBJ2-7	TRBV5-1	-	TRBD1	TGCGCCAGCAGAACGGGACAGGGGGGATTCTACGAGCAGTACTTC	CASRTGQGGFYEQYF
TRBJ2-5	TRBV11-3	-	TRBD1	TGTGCCAGCAGCCTGTCGACAGGGTCGGAGACCCAGTACTTC	CASSLSTGSETQYF
TRBJ1-1	TRBV5-1	-	-	TGCGCCAGCAGCTCGATAGGCCAGGGGCGCCAGAACACTGAAGCTTTCTTT	CASSSIGQGRQNTEAFF
TRBJ1-1	TRBV5-3	-	TRBD1	TGTGCCAGAAGCCCGGGGACAGGGGTTACTGAAGCTTTCTTT	CARSPGTGVTEAFF
TRBJ2-7	TRBV6-5	-	-	TGTGCCAGCAGTCCCGGGAAGGTCCACGAGCAGTACTTC	CASSPGKVHEQYF
TRBJ2-7	TRBV4-1	once	-	TGCGCCCGAGCCCGGGGTTACGAGCAGTACTTC	CARARGYEQYF
TRBJ1-1	TRBV28	-	-	TGTGCCAGCAGTTTGCCGGCCGGGGCTGAAGCTTTCTTT	CASSLPAGAEAFF
TRBJ2-1	TRBV7-8	-	TRBD1	TGTGCCAGCAGCTCCACAGGGGGCTCCTACAATGAGCAGTTCTTC	CASSSTGGSYNEQFF
TRBJ2-2	TRBV27	-	TRBD2	TGTGCCAGCAGTCTCCGATGGACTAGCGGGAGTAATATCGGGGAGCTGTTTTTT	CASSLRWTSGSNIGELFF
TRBJ2-6	TRBV13	-	TRBD1	TGTGCCAGCAGCTTGACAGGGGGCGCTGGGGCCAACGTCCTGACTTTC	CASSLTGGAGANVLTF
TRBJ1-2	TRBV7-9	-	TRBD1	TGTGCCAGCACCATGGGACAGCTCTATGGCTACACCTTC	CASTMGQLYGYTF
TRBJ2-7	TRBV25-1	-	-	TGTGCCAGCAGTGCGGATCTAGCCTACGAGCAGTACTTC	CASSADLAYEQYF
TRBJ2-7	TRBV6-1	-	-	TGTGCCAGCAGTGAGCGGGGAAGCTCCTACGAGCAGTACTTC	CASSERGSSYEQYF
TRBJ2-5	TRBV6-6	-	TRBD1	TGTGCCAGCAGTTACATGACAGGGGGCCCCCGGGAGCAGTACTTC	CASSYMTGGPREQYF
TRBJ2-7	TRBV2	few	-	TGTGCCAGCAGTATACAGGGCCGGTCGTCAGAGCAGTACTTC	CASSIQGRSSEQYF
TRBJ1-5	TRBV6-1	-	-	TGTGCCAGCAATAAGGGGGACAATAGCAATCAGCCCCAGCATTTT	CASNKGDNSNQPQHF
TRBJ1-1	TRBV7-9	-	TRBD1	TGTGCCAGCAGCTCCTCCGGGACAGGGGGCTTGACTGAAGCTTTCTTT	CASSSSGTGGLTEAFF
TRBJ1-5	TRBV5-1	once	-	TGCGCCAGCAGCCCGACAGGAGATCAGCCCCAGCATTTT	CASSPTGDQPQHF
TRBJ1-2	TRBV6-5	-	-	TGTGCCAGCAGTTATTGGCAGTCTAACTATGGCTACACCTTC	CASSYWQSNYGYTF
TRBJ1-1	TRBV7-9	-	TRBD1	TGTGCCAGCAGCCCCGGGACAGTGAACACTGAAGCTTTCTTT	CASSPGTVNTEAFF
TRBJ2-7	TRBV2	-	TRBD1	TGTGCCAGTCACAGGGGACGCTACGAGCAGTACTTC	CASHRGRYEQYF